Shown below are 20 T cell receptor beta chains from a single sample sequenced in a study of blood T cells in healthy people across ages. Alongside a J-beta primer mix, a sample-barcoded 5' primer served in a second PCR lasting about 6 to 11 cycles. TCRdb processed the 5' RACE reads anew with MiXCR; each CDR3 protein has one entry. The sample includes 550,000 to 750,000 distinct CDR3 sequences, roughly 21% seen only once; the top ten take approximately 3.7%. Sequenced: blood. The source is a man in his sixties or seventies in good health.

The chain carries TRBV5-1 and TRBJ2-5; D might be TRBD1 (8 bases). Germline values: CDR1 SGHRS, CDR2 YFSETQ. The CDR3 totals 15 residues. V lost 1 base and J 12 bases, leaving 22 bases between the germline ends. The CDR3 DNA follows: TGCGCCAGCAGCTTGACCGGGACAGGCGGGGGTATTAAGTACTTC. It encodes CASSLTGTGGGIKYF. Looking up the rest from reference TRBV5-1 and TRBJ2-5 gives the full variable domain: KAGVTQTPRYLIKTRGQQVTLSCSPISGHRSVSWYQQTPGQGLQFLFEYFSETQRNKGNFPGRFSGRQFSNSRSEMNVSTLELGDSALYLCASSLTGTGGGIKYFGPGTRLLVL.

The chain is built from TRBV20-1 and TRBJ1-1; 7 nucleotides line up with TRBD1. Trimming took 6 bases from V and 6 from J; bases not matched to a gene: 13. Per the germline V gene, CDR1 is DFQATT and CDR2 is SNEGSKA (reference sequence). The CDR3 runs to 14 residues. Here the CDR3 reads CSAERDSFTPEAFF. For the CDR3, the DNA is TGCAGTGCGGAACGGGACAGTTTCACCCCTGAAGCTTTCTTT.

Regarding this clonotype: Germline and junction disagree at one end, which may indicate a read error. The rearrangement links TRBV12-3 or TRBV12-4 to TRBJ2-2; tentative D call: TRBD2 (6 bases). The CDR3 spans 14 residues. In DNA, the CDR3 is TGTGCCAGCGCCAGAGGAGGGAGCACCAGGGAGCTGTTTTTT. It encodes CASARGGSTRELFF.

V and J are TRBV7-2 and TRBJ1-1, with D unresolved. The CDR3 is 15 residues long. Between the trimmed V and J ends, which lost 2 bases and 5 bases, there was a span of 15 bases. Germline V gene sequence: CDR1 SGHTA, CDR2 FQGNSA. The CDR3 here is CASSLQPGFGTEAFF. Here the CDR3 DNA reads TGTGCCAGCAGCTTACAACCCGGGTTCGGGACTGAAGCTTTCTTT.

This clonotype was seen more than once but under ten times. The chain carries TRBV7-2 and TRBJ2-5; tentatively, D is TRBD2 (6 bases). The J call is doubtful: the DNA matches TRBJ2-7 better. CDR3 length: 14 amino acids. Germline V CDR1 and CDR2: SGHTA, FQGNSA. Here the CDR3 reads CASSSSAGGYEQYF. CDR3 nucleotides: TGTGCCAGCAGCTCAAGTGCTGGGGGGTACGAGCAGTACTTC.

This rearrangement joins TRBV27 to TRBJ1-5; no firm D call. The length of the CDR3 is 14 residues. Trimming took 3 bases from V and 0 from J, leaving 6 bases between them. Germline values: CDR1 MNHEY, CDR2 SMNVEV (reference sequence). This CDR3 is CASSFGPSNQPQHF. CDR3 DNA: TGTGCCAGCAGTTTTGGGCCTAGCAATCAGCCCCAGCATTTT.

The DNA of the CDR3 is TGTGCCATCAGTGAGTCTACTAGCGGTTCCTACAATGAGCAGTTCTTC. Translating it yields CAISESTSGSYNEQFF. The chain employs TRBV10-3 and TRBJ2-1, with 8 positions matching TRBD2. The ends lost 0 bases at V and 1 base at J; junction bases unmatched: 2. CDR1 ENHRY and CDR2 SYGVKD come from the germline V gene. The CDR3 totals 16 residues.

This clonotype occurred a few times. This chain links TRBV3-1 with TRBJ2-5; 7 bases agree with TRBD2. This CDR3 is built from 13 residues. V shed 5 bases, J shed 2 bases, and the junction held 2 bases outside the gene matches. Germline V CDR1 and CDR2: LGHDT, YNNKEL (reference sequence). DNA of the CDR3: TGTGCCAGCAGCATTAGCGGGCAAGAGACCCAGTACTTC. Its protein is CASSISGQETQYF.

This clonotype was seen more than once but under ten times. The CDR3 loop is CAISNYTAANSPLHF. CDR3 nucleotide sequence: TGTGCCATCAGCAACTACACCGCGGCTAATTCACCCCTCCACTTT. The chain carries TRBV10-3 and TRBJ1-6; no definite D call. Germline lookup yields CDR1 ENHRY and CDR2 SYGVKD. V lost 6 bases and J lost 6, with 15 bases in between. The CDR3 totals 15 residues.

This chain links TRBV5-1 with TRBJ2-7; TRBD2 matches 7 bases. Germline lookup yields CDR1 SGHRS and CDR2 YFSETQ. V shed 0 bases and J 0 bases; nucleotides not matched to a gene: 6. The CDR3 runs 16 residues. The CDR3 nucleotides are TGCGCCAGCAGCTTGGAGGGCACTAGCGCCTCCTACGAGCAGTACTTC. Amino acid sequence: CASSLEGTSASYEQYF.

V is TRBV5-1 and J is TRBJ2-5, with TRBD1 as a possible D gene (6 bases). The CDR3 loop spans 14 amino acids. CDR1 and CDR2 from the germline V gene are SGHRS and YFSETQ. The germline V and J ends were trimmed by 4 bases and 3 bases, with 13 bases remaining between them. The CDR3 sequence is CASSGTGSEETQYF. DNA of the CDR3: TGCGCCAGCAGCGGAACAGGGTCCGAAGAGACCCAGTACTTC.

This clonotype was detected only a few times. As DNA, the CDR3 is TGTGCCAGCAGTTTTGACCTGGGCTCACCCCTCCACTTT. It yields the protein CASSFDLGSPLHF. The chain links TRBV12-3 or TRBV12-4 to TRBJ1-6; D remains ambiguous. V lost 3 bases to trimming and J lost 10 bases, with 10 bases between them. This CDR3 has 13 residues.

V is TRBV3-1 and J is TRBJ1-2; D is perhaps TRBD1 (5 bases). Trimming removed 1 base at V and 2 bases at J, with 11 bases between. The CDR3 runs 15 residues. Germline assignment: CDR1 LGHDT and CDR2 YNNKEL (reference sequence). This CDR3 reads CASSQAQGGNYGYTF. CDR3 DNA: TGTGCCAGCAGCCAAGCCCAGGGAGGGAACTATGGCTACACCTTC.

The chain couples TRBV6-1 to TRBJ2-2; weak D call: TRBD1 (5 bases). The CDR3 has 15 residues. V gave up 6 bases and J gave up 4 bases, with 15 bases separating them. Per germline, CDR1 MNHNS and CDR2 SASEGT. The CDR3 DNA reads TGTGCCAGCAGCACTGGACAAGTACTCACCGGGGAGCTGTTTTTT. Translation: CASSTGQVLTGELFF.

This clonotype was seen a few times. This chain uses TRBV7-9 with TRBJ1-4; 9 positions agree with TRBD1. CDR1 and CDR2 (germline): SEHNR, FQNEAQ (reference sequence). V lost 3 bases, J lost 2 bases, and 1 base stayed unmatched. The CDR3 spans 15 residues. This CDR3 reads CASSFTGGTNEKLFF. DNA of the CDR3: TGTGCCAGCAGCTTTACAGGGGGCACTAATGAAAAACTGTTTTTT.

This clonotype was recorded a few times. One junction end does not reproduce the germline sequence, and a read error may be involved. The chain couples TRBV20-1 to TRBJ1-1; D gene ambiguous. The CDR3 is 13 residues long. The germline V gene has CDR1 DFQATT and CDR2 SNEGSKA (reference sequence). The CDR3 region has the DNA TGCAGTGCCAGAGAACACAGGAACACTGAAGCTTTCTTT. Its protein product is CSAREHRNTEAFF.

The chain links TRBV7-9 to TRBJ2-7; D may be TRBD1 or TRBD2 (5 bases each). Per the germline V gene, CDR1 is SEHNR and CDR2 is FQNEAQ (reference sequence). V gave up 2 bases and J gave up 10 bases, with 18 bases separating them. CDR3 size: 14 residues. The CDR3 loop is CASSLLGGGSEQYF. The CDR3 region has the DNA TGTGCCAGCAGCTTACTTGGGGGTGGGTCCGAACAGTACTTC.

The J gene is TRBJ1-1, the V gene TRBV11-2; no reliable D call. Germline CDR1 reads SGHAT; CDR2 reads FQNNGV. V shed 3 bases and J shed 3 bases, with 11 bases lying between them. This CDR3 is 14 amino acids long. The CDR3: CASSFGPGDTEAFF. CDR3 coding DNA: TGTGCCAGCAGCTTCGGGCCCGGGGACACTGAAGCTTTCTTT.

The chain recombines TRBV28 with TRBJ1-2; TRBD1 might be the D (6 bases). This CDR3 has 14 residues. Between the trimmed V and J ends, which lost 7 bases and 5 bases, there was a span of 17 bases. In germline, CDR1 is MDHEN, CDR2 SYDVKM. The CDR3: CASISGQSSYGYTF. In DNA, the CDR3 is TGTGCCAGCATCAGCGGACAGAGCTCTTATGGCTACACCTTC.

This chain uses TRBV12-3 or TRBV12-4 with TRBJ2-1; 9 bases agree with TRBD2. The trim removed 2 bases at V and 5 bases at J, leaving 4 bases unmatched. The CDR3 consists of 15 residues. The CDR3 nucleotides are TGTGCCAGCAGTTTATGGTCTAGCGGGAACAATGAGCAGTTCTTC. Amino acid sequence: CASSLWSSGNNEQFF.